This paragraph reports one T cell receptor (beta chain). Its antigen is currently unknown. The CDR3 sequence is 13 residues long. Germline CDR1 reads LNHDA; CDR2 reads SQIVND (reference sequence). V dropped 3 bases and J dropped 1 base, with 4 bases sitting between them. This sample was taken from a study of OX40 agonist ivuxolimab in advanced cancers. Study overall: Participants averaged about 66 years of age (range 23 to 79) and were about 85% male. Study results and limitations: There were also nonresponders showing low normalized T-cell clonal expansion. Expanded peripheral T cells had an undetermined antigen specificity.

Libraries were prepared by immunoSEQ multiplex PCR; TCRdb keeps only in-frame clonotypes and omits some of them. The sample holds tens of thousands of clones, 84% seen once. The specimen was CD4+ or CD8+ T cells sorted from blood, collected in a trial of the OX40 agonist ivuxolimab. The chain couples TRBV19 to TRBJ1-5; D unclear. The clonotype originates from an adult with an advanced solid tumor such as melanoma, head and neck, liver or kidney cancer. The CDR3 loop is CASSMGSNQPQHF. In DNA form, the CDR3 reads TGTGCCAGTAGTATGGGGAGCAATCAGCCCCAGCATTTT.